The next 9 T cell receptor beta chains were all read from a single sample in a study of Ad26.COV2.S vaccination and SARS-CoV-2 variants (dated by TCRdb to 2020 to 2023). The library was generated by the immunoSEQ multiplex PCR assay. TCRdb carries this immuneACCESS record with in-frame sequences only. Its versions omit some clonotypes, under half of them owing to an unresolved V gene in the studies checked, with the rest unexplained. In this sample the table shows some 180,000 clones, roughly 87% of which occur a single time. The top ten clonotypes cover under 7.5% of the sample. Taken with the paper, the label for time point translates to: individuals recovered from natural SARS-CoV-2 infection. Sequences were derived from peripheral blood, sampled after recovery from COVID-19. These receptors all come from a human donor who had recovered from COVID-19.

The chain links TRBV5-6 to TRBJ2-7; tentative D call: TRBD2 (6 bases). Germline V gives CDR1 SGHDT, CDR2 YYEEEE. The CDR3 runs to 14 residues. V was cut by 0 bases and J by 12 bases, with 19 bases left in between. For the CDR3, the DNA is TGTGCCAGCAGCTTGGCGGCGGGGTTCAGGTTGTTGTACTTC. Encoded protein: CASSLAAGFRLLYF.

The chain is built from TRBV29-1 and TRBJ2-3; TRBD2 matches at 11 bases. This CDR3 comprises 15 residues. Germline V lookup: CDR1 SQVTM, CDR2 ANQGSEA. V trimming: 4 bases; J trimming: 0 bases; junction bases outside the gene matches: 3. In DNA, the CDR3 is TGCAGCGTTGCGACTAGCGGGGTTAGCACAGATACGCAGTATTTT. Encoded protein: CSVATSGVSTDTQYF.

The chain joins TRBV15 to TRBJ1-1; D unresolved. Germline V lookup: CDR1 LNHNV, CDR2 YYDKDF (reference sequence). V was trimmed by 1 base and J by 0 bases, leaving 12 bases between them. The CDR3 consists of 16 residues. This CDR3 is CATSRVMGFLNTEAFF. For the CDR3, the DNA is TGTGCCACCAGCAGAGTTATGGGATTCCTGAACACTGAAGCTTTCTTT.

This chain links TRBV7-3 with TRBJ2-7, with TRBD1 as a possible D gene (5 bases). Germline values: CDR1 SGHTA, CDR2 FQGTGA. The CDR3 has 13 residues. V was shortened by 8 bases and J by 2 bases, with 13 bases between the two germline ends. The DNA for the CDR3 is TGTGCCAGCGGTTCTAGGGGCCCCTACGAGCAGTACTTC. Translated, it gives CASGSRGPYEQYF.

The CDR3 DNA is TGTGCCAGCTCACCCCTCCGGACAGGCATCCCCGGGGAGCTGTTTTTT. It encodes CASSPLRTGIPGELFF. The gene calls are TRBV18 and TRBJ2-2, with TRBD1 identical over 7 bases. Unmatched junction bases numbered 10, after V lost 3 bases and J lost 6 bases. The V gene's germline CDR1 is KGHSH and CDR2 LQKENI. CDR3 length: 16 amino acids.

This clone was recorded only once. The J gene is TRBJ1-1, the V gene TRBV28; perhaps TRBD1 as D (6 bases). V was cut by 7 bases and J by 3 bases, with 12 bases left in between. CDR1 and CDR2 (germline): MDHEN, SYDVKM. The length of the CDR3 is 13 residues. This CDR3 is CASNGGLYTEAFF. CDR3 nucleotide sequence: TGTGCCAGCAACGGGGGGCTTTACACTGAAGCTTTCTTT.

The chain is built from TRBV7-9 and TRBJ2-3; a possible D gene is TRBD2 (6 bases). Germline V gene data show CDR1 as SEHNR and CDR2 as FQNEAQ (reference sequence). Between the trimmed V and J ends, which lost 11 bases and 2 bases, there was a span of 11 bases. The CDR3 length is 12 residues. The CDR3: CAAGGFTDTQYF. For the CDR3, the DNA is TGTGCCGCCGGAGGGTTCACAGATACGCAGTATTTT.

The chain recombines TRBV19 with TRBJ2-7, with D possibly being TRBD1 (6 bases). Looked up from germline, CDR1 is LNHDA and CDR2 is SQIVND (reference sequence). The length of the CDR3 is 14 residues. V shed 4 bases and J shed 2 bases, with 12 bases lying between them. The CDR3 bases are TGTGCCAGTAGTACAGGGGTCGCAGCCTACGAGCAGTACTTC. Translating it yields CASSTGVAAYEQYF.

The rearrangement joins TRBV19 to TRBJ2-5; TRBD2 aligns across 10 bases. Germline V CDR1 and CDR2: LNHDA, SQIVND (reference sequence). The CDR3 has 15 amino acids. The trim removed 5 bases at V and 5 bases at J, leaving 8 bases unmatched. DNA of the CDR3: TGTGCCAGTAGTCCCCCGGGACTAGCGATGGAGACCCAGTACTTC. Encoded protein: CASSPPGLAMETQYF.